The subject of this entry is one T cell receptor (beta chain). The data were obtained in a study of blood T cell repertoires in COVID-19. Study details: The origin of the acute and convalescent COVID-19 samples was the United States, Italy and Spain.

V lost 5 bases and J lost 7; bases outside the gene matches: 8. Germline loops: CDR1 KGHDR, CDR2 SFDVKD. The CDR3 is 16 amino acids. In the original processing: The authors estimated nucleated cell counts from reference gene primer amplification. Libraries were prepared by immunoSEQ multiplex PCR; TCRdb keeps only in-frame clonotypes and omits some of them. The V and J calls and the clone size are those of that table, but D and trimming were determined from the DNA. The table shows about 150,000 clones, with 60% to 80% occurring only once. The sequenced material came from peripheral blood. This chain links TRBV24-1 with TRBJ1-6; the match to TRBD1 covers 9 bases. The TCR was taken from a man between 45 and 60 years old with active or convalescent COVID-19. The CDR3 reads CATSGDRELRNSPLHF. For the CDR3, the DNA is TGTGCCACCAGTGGGGACAGGGAGCTGAGGAATTCACCCCTCCACTTT.